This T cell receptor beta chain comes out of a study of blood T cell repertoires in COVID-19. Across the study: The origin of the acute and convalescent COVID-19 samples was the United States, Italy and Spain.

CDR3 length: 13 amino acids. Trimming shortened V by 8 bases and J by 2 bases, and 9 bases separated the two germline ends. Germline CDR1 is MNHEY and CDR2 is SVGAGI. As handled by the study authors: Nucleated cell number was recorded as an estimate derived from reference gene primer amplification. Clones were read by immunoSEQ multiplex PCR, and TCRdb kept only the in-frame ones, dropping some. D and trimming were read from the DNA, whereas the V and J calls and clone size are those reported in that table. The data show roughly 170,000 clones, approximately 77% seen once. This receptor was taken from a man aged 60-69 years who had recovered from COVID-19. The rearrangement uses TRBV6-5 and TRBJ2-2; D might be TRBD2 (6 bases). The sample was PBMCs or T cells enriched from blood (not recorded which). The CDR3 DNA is TGTGCCAGCGGGACTCCCAACACCGGGGAGCTGTTTTTT. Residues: CASGTPNTGELFF.